This passage covers 10 T cell receptor beta chains from one sample sequenced in a study of blood T cells in healthy people across ages. The use of a sample-barcoded 5' primer and a J-beta primer mix characterized a second PCR of about 6 to 12 cycles. TCRdb passed the 5' RACE reads through MiXCR, listing each CDR3 protein once. The sample lists over 1,500,000 distinct CDR3 sequences, about 50% seen once, with over 2% in the top ten. The sequenced sample was blood. The receptors were gathered from a woman aged 40-49 years in good health.

This clonotype appeared a few times. The chain carries TRBV7-2 and TRBJ2-7; D unresolved. Germline V CDR1 and CDR2: SGHTA, FQGNSA. V was clipped by 5 bases and J by 3 bases, with 14 bases between them. The CDR3 runs 14 residues. The CDR3 DNA reads as TGTGCCAGCAGCCGGTGGGCCACTGACTACGAGCAGTACTTC. Its protein is CASSRWATDYEQYF.

This clonotype has just a few counts. The CDR3 here is CASSFPWQPQHF. The CDR3 nucleotides read TGTGCCAGCAGTTTCCCCTGGCAGCCCCAGCATTTT. This chain connects TRBV28 to TRBJ1-5; D gene unclear. This CDR3 is built from 12 residues. The V gene lost 3 bases and the J gene lost 7 bases, with 7 bases spanning the gap. CDR1 MDHEN and CDR2 SYDVKM come from the germline V gene.

This rearrangement joins TRBV27 to TRBJ1-5; 9 nucleotides align to TRBD1. The CDR3 contains 15 residues. With 5 bases clipped from V and 3 bases from J, the junction kept 5 bases outside the gene matches. Germline V lookup: CDR1 MNHEY, CDR2 SMNVEV (reference sequence). The CDR3 bases are TGTGCCAGCAGTCAAGGGACAGGGACCAATCAGCCCCAGCATTTT. Translated, it gives CASSQGTGTNQPQHF.

This rearrangement joins TRBV2 to TRBJ2-3; 10 positions match TRBD2. CDR1 is SNHLY, CDR2 FYNNEI, per germline. V shed 3 bases, J shed 4 bases, and the junction held 7 bases outside the gene matches. This CDR3 is built from 16 residues. The CDR3 reads CASSETLAGEADTQYF. The CDR3 DNA is TGTGCCAGCAGTGAGACGCTAGCGGGGGAAGCAGATACGCAGTATTTT.

Ten or more counts support this clonotype. The rearrangement links TRBV7-2 to TRBJ2-7, with D hard to call. The ends were cut back, 5 bases at V and 2 bases at J, with 13 bases in the middle. This CDR3 is built from 14 residues. Germline-derived CDR1 and CDR2 are SGHTA and FQGNSA. This CDR3 reads CASSTRLFPYEQYF. DNA of the CDR3: TGTGCCAGCAGCACCCGACTGTTTCCCTACGAGCAGTACTTC.

As to this clonotype: A much larger clone lies one base from this, so it may be a read error. The chain carries TRBV4-2 and TRBJ2-4, with 7 nucleotides matching TRBD1. The length of the CDR3 is 15 residues. Per the germline V gene, CDR1 is LGHNA and CDR2 is YNFKEQ. Trimming removed 3 bases from V and 4 bases from J; junction bases left unmatched: 6. The DNA for the CDR3 is TGTGCCAGCAGCCATGCCGGGACAGATAAAAACATTCAGTACTTC. This translates into CASSHAGTDKNIQYF.

Note on this clonotype: The junction and the germline gene differ at one end; a read error may be behind it. The rearrangement links TRBV15 to TRBJ2-1; TRBD1 might be the D (5 bases). This CDR3 is 12 amino acids long. In germline, CDR1 is LNHNV, CDR2 YYDKDF (reference sequence). CDR3 residues: CVTRASYNEQFF. The CDR3 coding sequence is TGTGTCACCAGGGCCAGCTACAATGAGCAGTTCTTC. Full variable domain (outside the CDR3, taken from reference TRBV15 and TRBJ2-1): DAMVIQNPRYQVTQFGKPVTLSCSQTLNHNVMYWYQQKSSQAPKLLFHYYDKDFNNEADTPDNFQSRRPNTSFCFLDIRSPGLGDTAMYLCVTRASYNEQFFGPGTRLTVL.

This clonotype was seen a few times. This chain uses TRBV20-1 with TRBJ1-2; possibly TRBD1 for D (5 bases). This CDR3 contains 12 residues. Trimming removed 3 bases at V and 5 bases at J, with 10 bases between. Germline-derived CDR1 and CDR2 are DFQATT and SNEGSKA (reference sequence). The CDR3 region is CSASDSLYGYTF. CDR3 sequence (DNA): TGCAGTGCTAGTGACAGTCTATATGGCTACACCTTC.

The rearrangement links TRBV6-6 to TRBJ2-1, with 11 nucleotides matching TRBD2. Germline V gene data show CDR1 as MNHNY and CDR2 as SVGAGI (reference sequence). This CDR3 is built from 16 residues. With 5 bases clipped from V and 5 bases from J, the junction kept 8 bases outside the gene matches. The CDR3 DNA reads as TGTGCCAGCAGTCTTTATAGCGGGGGGGCCGACAATGAGCAGTTCTTC. Translating it yields CASSLYSGGADNEQFF.

This clonotype was observed a few times. The genes are TRBV6-2 or TRBV6-3 and TRBJ2-5; D is unresolved. The CDR3 runs to 14 residues. Germline V gives CDR1 MNHEY, CDR2 SVGEGT. V lost 2 bases to trimming and J lost 1 base, with 8 bases between them. For the CDR3, the DNA is TGTGCCAGCAGTTACGGGCCAGCCCAAGAGACCCAGTACTTC. Protein: CASSYGPAQETQYF.